This passage covers 25 T cell receptor beta chains from one sample sequenced in a study of PD-1 blockade in classical Hodgkin lymphoma. Time point noted: cycle 4 day 1 (C4D1), after around six weeks of nivolumab. All patients experienced relapse after autologous stem cell transplantation, and brentuximab vedotin exposure was variable. Clones were read by immunoSEQ multiplex PCR, and TCRdb kept only the in-frame ones, dropping some. Among 45,000 or so clones listed, around 80% were seen once. Sequenced here: peripheral blood mononuclear cells (PBMCs), sampled before the fourth cycle of nivolumab. The receptors here all came from a human donor with classical Hodgkin lymphoma.

The rearrangement links TRBV4-3 to TRBJ2-5; 12 nucleotides align to TRBD2. Unmatched junction bases numbered 6, after V lost 1 base and J lost 0 bases. The germline V gene has CDR1 LGHNA and CDR2 YSLEER. This CDR3 spans 18 amino acids. As DNA, the CDR3 is TGCGCCAGCAGCCAAGGACTAGCGGGGGCCTCGTACCAAGAGACCCAGTACTTC. It is translated as CASSQGLAGASYQETQYF.

V usage is TRBV18 and J usage is TRBJ2-7; the D call may be TRBD1 or TRBD2 (5 bases each). Germline CDR1 KGHSH, CDR2 LQKENI. V shed 2 bases and J shed 3 bases, with 23 bases lying between them. The CDR3 length is 18 residues. CDR3 loop: CASSPMYPGPIPNYEQYF. The CDR3 nucleotides are TGTGCCAGCTCACCAATGTACCCGGGACCGATACCAAACTACGAGCAGTACTTC.

This rearrangement joins TRBV7-2 to TRBJ1-1; D is possibly TRBD1 (5 bases). The CDR3 is 16 amino acids. The ends were cut back, 5 bases at V and 0 bases at J, with 16 bases in the middle. CDR1 is SGHTA, CDR2 FQGNSA, per germline. Here the CDR3 DNA reads TGTGCCAGCAGCGGAAGTGGACACCTTGTGAACACTGAAGCTTTCTTT. Translated, it gives CASSGSGHLVNTEAFF.

The J gene is TRBJ1-5, the V gene TRBV19; 9 bases match TRBD1. The V segment lost 4 bases and the J segment 4 bases; nucleotides outside the gene matches: 8. The germline gives CDR1 LNHDA, CDR2 SQIVND (reference sequence). There are 16 residues in the CDR3. Written as DNA, the CDR3 is TGTGCCAGTAGTAGGGGACAGGGAGAAACTAATCAGCCCCAGCATTTT. It codes for CASSRGQGETNQPQHF. The variable domain in full, with the rest retrieved from reference TRBV19 and TRBJ1-5, is DGGITQSPKYLFRKEGQNVTLSCEQNLNHDAMYWYRQDPGQGLRLIYYSQIVNDFQKGDIAEGYSVSREKKESFPLTVTSAQKNPTAFYLCASSRGQGETNQPQHFGDGTRLSIL.

CDR3 DNA sequence: TGTGCCAGCAGCTTAGCCTTCGGGACTAGCGGGGCCTCCTACGAGCAGTACTTC. Translated: CASSLAFGTSGASYEQYF. The genes are TRBV7-2 and TRBJ2-7; 13 bases are shared with TRBD2. This CDR3 has 18 residues. Germline CDR1 reads SGHTA; CDR2 reads FQGNSA. The ends lost 0 bases at V and 0 bases at J; junction bases unmatched: 5.

The V and J genes are TRBV5-6 and TRBJ1-1, with 7 bases identical to TRBD1. Germline assignment: CDR1 SGHDT and CDR2 YYEEEE. The CDR3 totals 14 residues. V trimming: 4 bases; J trimming: 4 bases; junction bases outside the gene matches: 7. CDR3 coding DNA: TGTGCCAGCAGCGAAAAGGACAGGTTCACTGAAGCTTTCTTT. Amino acids: CASSEKDRFTEAFF.

There are a few counts of this clone. The genes are TRBV7-8 and TRBJ1-2, with 7 nucleotides matching TRBD1. The CDR3 totals 14 residues. Germline lookup yields CDR1 SGHVS and CDR2 FQNEAQ. Trimming cost V 5 bases and J 6 bases; bases outside gene matches: 9. The CDR3 coding sequence is TGTGCCAGCAGCCCCTCGACAGGGTATCATGGCTACACCTTC. Its protein product is CASSPSTGYHGYTF.

This rearrangement joins TRBV11-3 to TRBJ1-1; D gene unclear. CDR1 is SGHNT, CDR2 YENEEA, per germline. The CDR3 extends over 14 amino acids. Trimming took off 1 base at V and 8 bases at J, with 14 bases between the two ends. In nucleotides, the CDR3 is TGTGCCAGCAGCTTAGGTTCCCAGTCATTAGAAGCTTTCTTT. As protein: CASSLGSQSLEAFF.

The chain links TRBV7-8 to TRBJ1-5; possibly TRBD1 for D (5 bases). The CDR3 is 14 residues long. Deletions cut 3 bases from V and 1 base from J, with 7 bases between. CDR1 is SGHVS and CDR2 is FQNEAQ in the germline V gene. The DNA for the CDR3 is TGTGCCAGCAGCTTTTACAGGAGCAATCAGCCCCAGCATTTT. The encoded protein is CASSFYRSNQPQHF.

The gene calls are TRBV10-3 and TRBJ2-3, with 10 bases identical to TRBD2. The CDR3 covers 17 residues. CDR1 is ENHRY and CDR2 is SYGVKD in the germline V gene. The V gene end was trimmed by 6 bases and the J gene end by 6 bases; junction bases not matched to a gene: 15. CDR3 bases: TGTGCCATCAGACCCAGCAATAGCGGGGGGCCGAGGGATACGCAGTATTTT. This translates into CAIRPSNSGGPRDTQYF.

This sequence joins TRBV9 and TRBJ2-1, with TRBD2 matching over 9 bases. The length of the CDR3 is 15 residues. Germline loops: CDR1 SGDLS, CDR2 YYNGEE. V trimming: 0 bases; J trimming: 9 bases; junction bases outside the gene matches: 7. Here the CDR3 reads CASSVGGGALSEQFF. CDR3 nucleotides: TGTGCCAGCAGCGTAGGCGGGGGGGCCCTCAGTGAGCAGTTCTTC.

V is TRBV6-6 and J is TRBJ2-2; D not certain. Trimming left V 5 bases short and J 4 bases short, with 5 bases between. This CDR3 is built from 12 residues. Per germline, CDR1 MNHNY and CDR2 SVGAGI (reference sequence). CDR3 region: CASSPFTGELFF. Written as DNA, the CDR3 is TGTGCCAGCAGTCCGTTCACCGGGGAGCTGTTTTTT.

Details on this clone: Other DNA sequences in the sample encode the same CDR3. The genes are TRBV2 and TRBJ2-1; D gene uncertain. Germline CDR1 SNHLY, CDR2 FYNNEI. V shed 4 bases and J shed 4 bases, with 8 bases lying between them. This CDR3 contains 13 residues. The CDR3 is CASSVGIYNEQFF. Written as DNA, the CDR3 is TGTGCCAGCAGTGTTGGGATATACAATGAGCAGTTCTTC.

The chain uses TRBV14 and TRBJ2-7; TRBD1 matches at 8 bases. V was pared by 4 bases and J by 4 bases, with 12 bases of the junction left unmatched. The CDR3 loop spans 16 amino acids. Looked up from germline, CDR1 is SGHDN and CDR2 is FVKESK. CDR3 in amino acids: CASSRGIGQGLYEQYF. In DNA, the CDR3 is TGTGCCAGCAGCCGTGGGATAGGACAGGGTCTTTACGAGCAGTACTTC. Using reference TRBV14 and TRBJ2-7 for the parts outside the CDR3, the full variable domain is EAGVTQFPSHSVIEKGQTVTLRCDPISGHDNLYWYRRVMGKEIKFLLHFVKESKQDESGMPNNRFLAERTGGTYSTLKVQPAELEDSGVYFCASSRGIGQGLYEQYFGPGTRLTVT.

V usage is TRBV18 and J usage is TRBJ2-7; TRBD1 is a possible D gene (5 bases). The CDR3 covers 15 residues. Germline CDR1 and CDR2: KGHSH and LQKENI. Trimming removed 2 bases from V and 2 bases from J, with 13 bases in between. CDR3 loop: CASSPRQGSTYEQYF. The CDR3 nucleotides are TGTGCCAGCTCACCAAGGCAGGGATCGACCTACGAGCAGTACTTC.

This clone was observed once. The V call is TRBV6-6, the J call TRBJ1-2; D is unresolved. The CDR3 runs to 14 residues. Germline V lookup: CDR1 MNHNY, CDR2 SVGAGI (reference sequence). Trimming stripped 2 bases from V and 3 bases from J, with 10 bases between. The CDR3 bases are TGTGCCAGCAGTTACGGGGAGTGGGACTATGGCTACACCTTC. Amino acids: CASSYGEWDYGYTF.

This clone turned up a few times. The V call is TRBV28, the J call TRBJ1-1; 7 bases fit TRBD1. This CDR3 comprises 12 residues. V lost 7 bases and J lost 3; bases outside the gene matches: 2. The germline CDR1 and CDR2 sequences are MDHEN and SYDVKM. DNA of the CDR3: TGTGCCAGCACGGGACAGTACACTGAAGCTTTCTTT. This encodes CASTGQYTEAFF.

Concerning this clone itself: Other DNA sequences from this sample encode an identical CDR3 as well. The rearrangement links TRBV2 to TRBJ1-2, with TRBD1 matching over 7 bases. Trimming at V came to 4 bases and at J to 6 bases, leaving 2 bases not matched to a gene. The CDR3 is made up of 12 amino acids. Germline V lookup: CDR1 SNHLY, CDR2 FYNNEI. CDR3 in DNA: TGTGCCAGCAGTGGGCAGGGGGATGGCTACACCTTC. Its translation: CASSGQGDGYTF.

The CDR3 DNA is TGTGCCAGCAGTTACGCCCCGACGGCGGGGTCCGAGCAGTACTTC. It codes for CASSYAPTAGSEQYF. This chain links TRBV6-5 with TRBJ2-7, with TRBD2 as a possible D gene (6 bases). Trimming took off 2 bases at V and 6 bases at J, with 17 bases between the two ends. In germline, CDR1 is MNHEY, CDR2 SVGAGI. The CDR3 is 15 amino acids.

The rearrangement links TRBV28 to TRBJ2-1; 9 nucleotides agree with TRBD1. The CDR3 covers 16 residues. J was trimmed by 4 bases and V by 6 bases; bases with no gene match: 10. Germline CDR1 and CDR2: MDHEN and SYDVKM. The CDR3 here is CASSRAGTGPYNEQFF. The CDR3 DNA follows: TGTGCCAGCAGCCGAGCTGGGACAGGGCCTTACAATGAGCAGTTCTTC.

This clone was observed once. The genes are TRBV27 and TRBJ1-4; D unresolved. V lost 5 bases and J 8 bases, leaving 15 bases between the germline ends. Germline V CDR1 and CDR2: MNHEY, SMNVEV (reference sequence). CDR3 length: 14 residues. The chain's CDR3 is CASSPWAGREKLFF. The CDR3 DNA is TGTGCCAGCAGTCCCTGGGCAGGACGAGAAAAACTGTTTTTT.

In regard to this clone: The germline gene is not matched at one end of the junction; a read error may be the cause. V is TRBV10-3 and J is TRBJ2-3; no clear D gene. The CDR3 loop spans 13 amino acids. Germline V gene lookup returns CDR1 ENHRY and CDR2 SYGVKD. The CDR3 is CALSQTSTDTQYF. As DNA, the CDR3 is TGTGCCCTCAGCCAGACTAGCACAGATACGCAGTATTTT.

The chain couples TRBV4-2 to TRBJ2-3; TRBD2 matches at 10 bases. In germline, CDR1 is LGHNA, CDR2 YNFKEQ. CDR3 length: 17 residues. V shed 4 bases, J shed 4 bases, and the junction held 11 bases outside the gene matches. The CDR3 DNA follows: TGTGCCAGCAGCCGAGTAGCGGGGGGCCAGTCAGCAGATACGCAGTATTTT. This gives the protein CASSRVAGGQSADTQYF.

V and J are TRBV7-8 and TRBJ2-1; D is possibly TRBD1 (5 bases). Trimming removed 5 bases at V and 0 bases at J, with 8 bases between. In germline, CDR1 is SGHVS, CDR2 FQNEAQ. This CDR3 is 14 amino acids long. CDR3 sequence reads: CASSLQASYNEQFF. CDR3 nucleotides: TGTGCCAGCAGCCTACAGGCCTCCTACAATGAGCAGTTCTTC.

J is TRBJ1-2 and V is TRBV27; tentative D call: TRBD1 (5 bases). V lost 2 bases to trimming and J lost 8 bases, with 12 bases between them. Germline lookup yields CDR1 MNHEY and CDR2 SMNVEV (reference sequence). This CDR3 comprises 13 residues. The CDR3 reads CASSLVGTGGYTF. The CDR3 DNA is TGTGCCAGCAGTTTAGTGGGGACGGGCGGCTACACCTTC.